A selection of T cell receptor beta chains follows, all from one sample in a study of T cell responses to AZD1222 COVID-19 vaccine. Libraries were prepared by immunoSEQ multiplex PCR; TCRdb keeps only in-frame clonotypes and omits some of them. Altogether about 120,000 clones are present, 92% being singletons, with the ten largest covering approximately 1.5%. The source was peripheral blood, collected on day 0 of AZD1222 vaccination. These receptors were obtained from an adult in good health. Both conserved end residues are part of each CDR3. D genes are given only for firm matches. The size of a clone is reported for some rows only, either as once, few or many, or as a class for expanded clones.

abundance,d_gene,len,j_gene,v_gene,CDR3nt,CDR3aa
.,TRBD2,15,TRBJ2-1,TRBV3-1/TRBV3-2,TGTGCCAGCAGCCCGACTAGCGGGGGGGGCAATGAGCAGTTCTTC,CASSPTSGGGNEQFF
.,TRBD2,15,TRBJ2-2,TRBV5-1,TGCGCCAGCAGCTTAACCGGGACTAGCCCTTGGGAGCTGTTTTTT,CASSLTGTSPWELFF
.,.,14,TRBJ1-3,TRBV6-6,TGTGCCAGCACCCGGGGGGCCTCTGGAAACACCATATATTTT,CASTRGASGNTIYF
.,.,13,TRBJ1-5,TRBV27,TGTGCCAGCAGTTTACAATCGGGTAGGCCCCAGCATTTT,CASSLQSGRPQHF
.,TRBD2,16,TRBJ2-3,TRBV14,TGTGCCAGCAGCCAGGGACTAGCGGCCCGGGGGTATACGCAGTATTTT,CASSQGLAARGYTQYF
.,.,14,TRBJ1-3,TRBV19,TGTGCCAGTAGTATTGGAAGCTCTGGAAACACCATATATTTT,CASSIGSSGNTIYF
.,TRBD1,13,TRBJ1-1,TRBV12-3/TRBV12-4,TGTGCCAGCACCGGGACAGGGATTACTGAAGCTTTCTTT,CASTGTGITEAFF
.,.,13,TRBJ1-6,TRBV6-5,TGTGCCAGCAGTTCCGAAACTAATTCACCCCTCCACTTT,CASSSETNSPLHF
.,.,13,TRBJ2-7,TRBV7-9,TGTGCCAGCAGCCCGACTGTGGCCGGCGAGCAGTACTTC,CASSPTVAGEQYF
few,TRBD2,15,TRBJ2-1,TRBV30,TGTGCCTGGAGTGGGAGCGGGGGAATTTACAATGAGCAGTTCTTC,CAWSGSGGIYNEQFF
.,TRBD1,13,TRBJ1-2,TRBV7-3,TGTGCCAGCAGCCCCCAGGGGGACTATGGCTACACCTTC,CASSPQGDYGYTF